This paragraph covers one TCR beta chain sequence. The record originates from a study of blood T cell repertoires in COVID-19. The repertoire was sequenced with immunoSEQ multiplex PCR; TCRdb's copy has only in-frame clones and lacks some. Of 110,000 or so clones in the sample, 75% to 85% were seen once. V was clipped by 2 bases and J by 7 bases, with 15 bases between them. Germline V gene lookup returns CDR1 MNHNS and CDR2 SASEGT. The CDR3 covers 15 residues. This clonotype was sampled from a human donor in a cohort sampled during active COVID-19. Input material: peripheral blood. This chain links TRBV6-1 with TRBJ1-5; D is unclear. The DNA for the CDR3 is TGTGCCAGCAGTGAATCCCAAACTCGGGGACAGCCCCAGCATTTT. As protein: CASSESQTRGQPQHF.